Following are 19 T cell receptor beta chains from one sample sequenced in a study of blood T cell repertoires in COVID-19. Profiling relied on immunoSEQ multiplex PCR, and the TCRdb table lists in-frame clones only, not all of them. The table has over 250,000 clones, roughly 86% seen once. Material for sequencing was PBMCs or T cells enriched from blood (not recorded which). The receptors derive from a woman under 30 who had recovered from COVID-19.

This chain links TRBV6-5 with TRBJ2-1; 16 nucleotides match TRBD2. The CDR3 is 15 amino acids. Per germline, CDR1 MNHEY and CDR2 SVGAGI. V gave up 6 bases and J gave up 9 bases; unmatched junction bases: 5. In nucleotides, the CDR3 is TGTGCCAGCAGGGGGGGACTAGCGGGAGGGCCTGAGCAGTTCTTC. Translating it yields CASRGGLAGGPEQFF.

This chain uses TRBV18 with TRBJ2-3; tentative D call: TRBD2 (6 bases). The CDR3 is 14 residues long. Trimming left V 9 bases short and J 0 bases short, with 13 bases between. Germline CDR1 KGHSH, CDR2 LQKENI. The CDR3 nucleotides are TGTGCCAGTGGGCGGGGATATAGCACAGATACGCAGTATTTT. This encodes CASGRGYSTDTQYF.

The gene calls are TRBV7-9 and TRBJ2-2; unclear D gene. V was clipped by 5 bases and J by 1 base, with 5 bases between them. The CDR3 length is 13 residues. Germline V gene sequence: CDR1 SEHNR, CDR2 FQNEAQ (reference sequence). The CDR3 DNA sequence: TGTGCCAGCAGCCGAGAGAACACCGGGGAGCTGTTTTTT. It codes for CASSRENTGELFF.

J is TRBJ2-1 and V is TRBV4-2; D might be TRBD2 (7 bases). Between the trimmed V and J ends, which lost 4 bases and 4 bases, there was a span of 17 bases. The CDR3 extends over 16 amino acids. Germline assignment: CDR1 LGHNA and CDR2 YNFKEQ. The CDR3 region has the DNA TGTGCCAGCAGCCTTGAAGGGGGGGGTTATTACAATGAGCAGTTCTTC. It translates to CASSLEGGGYYNEQFF.

The chain links TRBV6-2 or TRBV6-3 to TRBJ2-1; 12 bases fit TRBD2. The J segment lost 7 bases and the V segment lost 2 bases, leaving 3 bases of the junction unmatched. Germline values: CDR1 MNHEY, CDR2 SVGEGT. The CDR3 is made up of 15 amino acids. The chain's CDR3 is CASSYQGLAGNEQFF. CDR3 sequence (DNA): TGTGCCAGCAGTTACCAGGGACTAGCGGGTAATGAGCAGTTCTTC.

The chain uses TRBV18 and TRBJ2-2; possibly TRBD1 for D (5 bases). CDR1 and CDR2 (germline): KGHSH, LQKENI. The CDR3 has 15 amino acids. Trimming left V 3 bases short and J 6 bases short, with 14 bases between. In nucleotides, the CDR3 is TGTGCCAGCTCACCGCAGGGAAGAGCTGCCGGGGAGCTGTTTTTT. Its translation: CASSPQGRAAGELFF.

This chain connects TRBV11-2 to TRBJ2-5, with unresolved D. CDR1 and CDR2 (germline): SGHAT, FQNNGV. This CDR3 spans 14 amino acids. The germline V and J ends were trimmed by 0 bases and 5 bases, with 10 bases remaining between them. The CDR3 loop reads CASSLDLSRETQYF. The CDR3 coding sequence is TGTGCCAGCAGCTTAGATCTGTCTCGGGAGACCCAGTACTTC.

The chain links TRBV4-1 to TRBJ1-1, with D tentatively TRBD1 (6 bases). Germline V gene sequence: CDR1 MGHRA, CDR2 YSYEKL. V was shortened by 7 bases and J by 2 bases, with 23 bases between the two germline ends. The CDR3 runs to 17 residues. The CDR3: CASTSLVAGAVNTEAFF. CDR3 DNA: TGCGCCAGCACCTCCCTGGTGGCAGGGGCCGTAAACACTGAAGCTTTCTTT.

The V and J genes are TRBV5-4 and TRBJ2-5, with TRBD2 matching over 8 bases. The CDR3 covers 14 residues. After removal of 4 bases from V and 5 bases from J, the junction contained 7 bases not matched to a gene. CDR1 SGHNT and CDR2 YYREEE come from the germline V gene (reference sequence). CDR3 protein: CASSDGGAGETQYF. The CDR3 DNA reads TGTGCCAGCAGCGACGGGGGGGCGGGGGAGACCCAGTACTTC.

J is TRBJ1-1 and V is TRBV5-6; D gene uncertain. The length of the CDR3 is 13 residues. V lost 0 bases and J lost 9, with 12 bases in between. Germline CDR1 reads SGHDT; CDR2 reads YYEEEE. This CDR3 reads CASSLARRVQAFF. The CDR3 coding sequence is TGTGCCAGCAGCTTGGCTAGGAGGGTTCAAGCTTTCTTT.

V is TRBV14 and J is TRBJ2-7; possibly TRBD1 for D (6 bases). Trimming stripped 5 bases from V and 7 bases from J, with 21 bases between. The germline gives CDR1 SGHDN, CDR2 FVKESK. CDR3 length: 15 residues. CDR3 nucleotides: TGTGCCAGCAGCAGGATCGGGACAACAGGAGTAGAGCAGTACTTC. Amino acid sequence: CASSRIGTTGVEQYF.

The chain uses TRBV19 and TRBJ2-7, with TRBD2 identical over 7 bases. There are 11 residues in the CDR3. The J segment lost 8 bases and the V segment lost 4 bases, leaving 2 bases of the junction unmatched. Germline values: CDR1 LNHDA, CDR2 SQIVND (reference sequence). CDR3 sequence: CASSTGGQQYF. The CDR3 DNA reads TGTGCCAGTAGTACGGGGGGACAGCAGTACTTC.

The V gene is TRBV7-8, the J gene TRBJ2-7; 11 nucleotides align to TRBD2. V gave up 5 bases and J gave up 2 bases; unmatched junction bases: 5. This CDR3 has 15 residues. Germline V CDR1 and CDR2: SGHVS, FQNEAQ. CDR3 coding DNA: TGTGCCAGCAGCGTCGGACTAGCGGGTACCTACGAGCAGTACTTC. Its translation: CASSVGLAGTYEQYF.

This clone was observed at least ten times. The chain is built from TRBV11-2 and TRBJ2-7, with TRBD1 matching over 7 bases. CDR1 is SGHAT and CDR2 is FQNNGV in the germline V gene. The CDR3 has 15 residues. Trimming cost V 0 bases and J 7 bases; bases outside gene matches: 9. For the CDR3, the DNA is TGTGCCAGCAGCTTAGAACTACAGGGGCCCAGGGAGCAGTACTTC. Amino acids: CASSLELQGPREQYF.

This clone was observed once. CDR3 sequence reads: CASSLQGGYGYTF. The CDR3 DNA is TGCGCCAGCAGCTTGCAGGGGGGCTATGGCTACACCTTC. The rearrangement uses TRBV5-1 and TRBJ1-2; 7 positions agree with TRBD1. The germline V gene encodes CDR1 SGHRS and CDR2 YFSETQ. The CDR3 has 13 residues. V was clipped by 1 base and J by 4 bases; unmatched bases: 1.

The genes are TRBV6-2 or TRBV6-3 and TRBJ2-2, with 8 bases that match TRBD2. The J segment lost 6 bases and the V segment lost 5 bases, leaving 5 bases of the junction unmatched. Germline CDR1 reads MNHEY; CDR2 reads SVGEGT. The CDR3 contains 14 residues. CDR3 sequence (DNA): TGTGCCAGCAGTAGGGGACTAGTTGCCGGGGAGCTGTTTTTT. Translated: CASSRGLVAGELFF.

J is TRBJ2-1 and V is TRBV5-5; TRBD2 agrees at 14 bases. V dropped 3 bases and J dropped 6; count of bases not matched to a gene: 2. Germline V CDR1 and CDR2: SGHKS, YYEKEE (reference sequence). CDR3 length: 15 residues. CDR3 DNA: TGTGCCAGCAGCTGGACTAGCGGGGGGCCCAATGAGCAGTTCTTC. Translating gives CASSWTSGGPNEQFF.

The V gene is TRBV9, the J gene TRBJ2-3; maybe TRBD2 (5 bases). V shed 3 bases and J shed 10 bases, with 15 bases lying between them. The CDR3 runs to 13 residues. Germline values: CDR1 SGDLS, CDR2 YYNGEE. CDR3 sequence (DNA): TGTGCCAGCAGCGCGACGACGTCTAGCCCGCAGTATTTT. Translated, it gives CASSATTSSPQYF.

The V and J genes are TRBV12-5 and TRBJ2-1; D ambiguous. V was trimmed by 10 bases and J by 2 bases, leaving 15 bases between them. The CDR3 runs to 14 residues. CDR1 and CDR2 (germline): LGHNT, FRNRAP. The CDR3 reads CATQRAMTYNEQFF. The CDR3 DNA follows: TGTGCTACCCAACGAGCCATGACCTACAATGAGCAGTTCTTC. The full variable domain, completed using reference TRBV12-5 and TRBJ2-1, is DARVTQTPRHKVTEMGQEVTMRCQPILGHNTVFWYRQTMMQGLELLAYFRNRAPLDDSGMPKDRFSAEMPDATLATLKIQPSEPRDSAVYFCATQRAMTYNEQFFGPGTRLTVL.